Shown below are 10 T cell receptor beta chains from a single sample sequenced in a study of shared clonotypes between healthy human individuals. CD45RO negativity and positive selection for CCR7 defined naive CD8 cells, a population that excluded terminally differentiated effector memory CD45RA+ cells. Clones were read by immunoSEQ multiplex PCR, and TCRdb kept only the in-frame ones, dropping some. The sample lists 700,000 to 950,000 clones; around 96% were seen once. The specimen sequenced was naive CD8+ T cells sorted from blood. Receptor source: a man aged 30 to 39 in good health.

The J gene is TRBJ2-1, the V gene TRBV5-4; 8 bases agree with TRBD2. Losses at the gene ends were 4 bases for V and 10 bases for J; bases not matched to a gene: 4. This CDR3 comprises 12 residues. Germline V gives CDR1 SGHNT, CDR2 YYREEE (reference sequence). The CDR3, as DNA: TGTGCCAGCAGCCTCGGGGGGGCGGAGCAGTTCTTC. It codes for CASSLGGAEQFF. Full variable domain (outside the CDR3, taken from reference TRBV5-4 and TRBJ2-1): ETGVTQSPTHLIKTRGQQVTLRCSSQSGHNTVSWYQQALGQGPQFIFQYYREEENGRGNFPPRFSGLQFPNYSSELNVNALELDDSALYLCASSLGGAEQFFGPGTRLTVL.

The J gene is TRBJ2-7, the V gene TRBV6-1; 7 bases align to TRBD1. Germline lookup yields CDR1 MNHNS and CDR2 SASEGT. This CDR3 contains 15 residues. V lost 3 bases, J lost 4 bases, and 9 bases stayed unmatched. The CDR3 DNA reads TGTGCCAGCAGTGACCGACAGGGCCCCCTTTACGAGCAGTACTTC. Translation gives CASSDRQGPLYEQYF.

The CDR3 DNA follows: TGTGCCACCATAGGGGGGAGAGAAGCTTTCTTT. As protein: CATIGGREAFF. This chain joins TRBV6-5 and TRBJ1-1, with a possible D match to TRBD1 (6 bases). CDR1 and CDR2 (germline): MNHEY, SVGAGI. Between the trimmed V and J ends, which lost 10 bases and 8 bases, there was a span of 14 bases. The CDR3 covers 11 residues.

This rearrangement joins TRBV10-2 to TRBJ2-7; D is perhaps TRBD1 (5 bases). V gave up 7 bases and J gave up 5 bases, with 12 bases separating them. Germline V lookup: CDR1 WSHSY, CDR2 SAAADI. This CDR3 is 12 amino acids long. The CDR3 nucleotides read TGCGCCAGCACCCTCCAGGGCGACGAGCAGTACTTC. It is translated as CASTLQGDEQYF.

Here the CDR3 reads CASSVGQTANEQFF. CDR3 coding DNA: TGTGCCAGCAGCGTTGGCCAGACAGCCAATGAGCAGTTCTTC. The chain carries TRBV5-6 and TRBJ2-1; tentatively, D is TRBD1 (5 bases). The CDR3 covers 14 residues. V was cut by 4 bases and J by 6 bases, with 14 bases left in between. Per the germline V gene, CDR1 is SGHDT and CDR2 is YYEEEE.

A single count supports this clone. The J gene is TRBJ2-5, the V gene TRBV2, with no clear D. V shed 2 bases and J shed 7 bases, with 14 bases lying between them. The CDR3 is made up of 14 amino acids. The germline gives CDR1 SNHLY, CDR2 FYNNEI. The CDR3 sequence: CASSETAVIGTQYF. The CDR3 DNA reads TGTGCCAGCAGTGAAACAGCAGTCATCGGGACCCAGTACTTC.

This chain connects TRBV29-1 to TRBJ2-5; 7 bases line up with TRBD2. This CDR3 region has 14 residues. Losses at the gene ends were 0 bases for V and 4 bases for J; bases not matched to a gene: 5. The V gene's germline CDR1 is SQVTM and CDR2 ANQGSEA. Here the CDR3 reads CSVEDLGGRETQYF. CDR3 DNA sequence: TGCAGCGTTGAAGATCTGGGGGGGAGAGAGACCCAGTACTTC.

The chain links TRBV10-2 to TRBJ2-7, with TRBD1 matching over 7 bases. Germline V gene data show CDR1 as WSHSY and CDR2 as SAAADI. The CDR3 length is 13 residues. With 6 bases clipped from V and 0 bases from J, the junction kept 2 bases outside the gene matches. CDR3 amino acids: CASRAGGSYEQYF. CDR3 sequence (DNA): TGCGCCAGCAGGGCAGGGGGCTCCTACGAGCAGTACTTC.

This sequence joins TRBV4-1 and TRBJ1-4, with no clear D. Germline V gene data show CDR1 as MGHRA and CDR2 as YSYEKL. The germline V and J ends were trimmed by 1 base and 6 bases, with 9 bases remaining between them. This CDR3 contains 14 residues. CDR3: CASSQAPEDEKLFF. The CDR3, as DNA: TGCGCCAGCAGCCAAGCTCCAGAGGATGAAAAACTGTTTTTT.

This clone appeared a single time. J is TRBJ2-7 and V is TRBV6-6, with 11 positions matching TRBD2. The CDR3 totals 15 residues. The germline CDR1 and CDR2 sequences are MNHNY and SVGAGI (reference sequence). Losses at the gene ends were 0 bases for V and 3 bases for J; bases not matched to a gene: 1. The CDR3 spells CASSYSTSGIYEQYF. The CDR3 DNA reads as TGTGCCAGCAGTTACTCGACTAGCGGGATCTACGAGCAGTACTTC.